The subject of this entry is one TCR beta chain. This sample was taken from a study of OX40 agonist ivuxolimab in advanced cancers. Study information: Dose-escalation patients' cancers were hepatocellular carcinoma, melanoma, renal cell or head and neck cancer.

The protocol was immunoSEQ multiplex PCR, while the TCRdb copy is restricted to in-frame clones and leaves out a portion. The table has under 100,000 clones, about 91% seen once. The CDR3 covers 16 residues. Germline values: CDR1 MGHRA, CDR2 YSYEKL. The ends lost 2 bases at V and 5 bases at J; junction bases unmatched: 6. This chain joins TRBV4-1 and TRBJ2-1; TRBD2 agrees at 10 bases. Sequences were derived from CD4+ or CD8+ T cells sorted from blood, sampled in a trial of the OX40 agonist ivuxolimab. This receptor was obtained from an adult with an advanced solid tumor such as melanoma, head and neck, liver or kidney cancer. The CDR3, as DNA: TGCGCCAGCAGCCAACGAACTAGCGGGGATAACAATGAGCAGTTCTTC. Residues: CASSQRTSGDNNEQFF.